This TCR beta chain is drawn from a study of CD8 T cells in Susac syndrome. The CDR3 totals 15 residues. The V segment lost 5 bases and the J segment 2 bases; nucleotides outside the gene matches: 4. Per germline, CDR1 MNHEY and CDR2 SVGEGT. Random hexamers were used to reverse transcribe roughly 0.45 to 1 ug of RNA. Via MiXCR, TCRdb re-called the immunoSEQ multiplex PCR reads, giving one row per CDR3 protein. The sample has about 130,000 distinct CDR3 sequences, roughly 94% seen once; the top ten hold about 0.18%. The sample taken for sequencing was CD8+ T cells from PBMCs. This chain uses TRBV6-2 or TRBV6-3 with TRBJ2-1, with 9 positions matching TRBD1. This TCR was recovered from a human donor with Susac syndrome. The chain's CDR3 is CASSRTGDAYNEQFF. The CDR3 DNA sequence: TGTGCCAGCAGTCGGACAGGGGACGCCTACAATGAGCAGTTCTTC.